This T cell receptor beta chain is drawn from a study of blood T cell repertoires in COVID-19. The V end was cut by 9 bases, the J end by 3 bases, with 12 bases between. The CDR3 has 13 residues. Per the germline V gene, CDR1 is MDHEN and CDR2 is SYDVKM. The table came from immunoSEQ multiplex PCR; TCRdb's copy has only in-frame clones and leaves some out. This sample carries about 250,000 clones, approximately 88% of them seen once, and the ten largest clones take roughly 6.3%. The specimen sequenced was peripheral blood. The chain uses TRBV28 and TRBJ1-5; D might be TRBD1 (5 bases). This clonotype was obtained from a woman in her twenties or thirties with COVID-19, enrolled during active disease. For the CDR3, the DNA is TGTGCCAGTTGTAGACAGCTCAATCAGCCCCAGCATTTT. It yields the protein CASCRQLNQPQHF.